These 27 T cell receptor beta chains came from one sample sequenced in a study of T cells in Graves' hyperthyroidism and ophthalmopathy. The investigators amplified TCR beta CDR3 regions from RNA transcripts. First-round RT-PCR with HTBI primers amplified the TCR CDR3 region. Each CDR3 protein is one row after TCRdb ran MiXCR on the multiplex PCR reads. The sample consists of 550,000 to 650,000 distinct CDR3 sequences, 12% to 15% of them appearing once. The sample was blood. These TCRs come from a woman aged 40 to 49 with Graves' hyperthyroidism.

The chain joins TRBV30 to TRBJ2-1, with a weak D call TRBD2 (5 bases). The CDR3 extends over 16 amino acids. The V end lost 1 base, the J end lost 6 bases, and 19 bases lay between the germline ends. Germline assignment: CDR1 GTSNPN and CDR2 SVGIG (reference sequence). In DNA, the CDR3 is TGTGCCTGGAGTGGGGGAGTGGTACAGCTGGTCAATGAGCAGTTCTTC. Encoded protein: CAWSGGVVQLVNEQFF.

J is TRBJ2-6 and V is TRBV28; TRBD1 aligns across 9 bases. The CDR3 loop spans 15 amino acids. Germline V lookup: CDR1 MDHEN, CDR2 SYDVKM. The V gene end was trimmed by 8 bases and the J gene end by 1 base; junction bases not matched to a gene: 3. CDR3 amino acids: CASGTGNSGANVLTF. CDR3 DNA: TGTGCCAGCGGGACAGGGAATTCTGGGGCCAACGTCCTGACTTTC.

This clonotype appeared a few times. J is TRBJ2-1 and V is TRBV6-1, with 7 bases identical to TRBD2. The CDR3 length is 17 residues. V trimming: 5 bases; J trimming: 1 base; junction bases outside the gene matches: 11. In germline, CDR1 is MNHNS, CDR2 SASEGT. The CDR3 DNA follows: TGTGCCAGCAGTTCTATTGGGGGGGGTAGGTCCTACAATGAGCAGTTCTTC. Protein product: CASSSIGGGRSYNEQFF.

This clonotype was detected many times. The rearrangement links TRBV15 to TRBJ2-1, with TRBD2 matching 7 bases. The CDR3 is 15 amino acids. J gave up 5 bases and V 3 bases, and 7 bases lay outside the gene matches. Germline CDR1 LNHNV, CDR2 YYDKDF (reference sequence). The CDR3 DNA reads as TGTGCCACCAGCAGGGGGTCTAGCGGAGACAATGAGCAGTTCTTC. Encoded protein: CATSRGSSGDNEQFF.

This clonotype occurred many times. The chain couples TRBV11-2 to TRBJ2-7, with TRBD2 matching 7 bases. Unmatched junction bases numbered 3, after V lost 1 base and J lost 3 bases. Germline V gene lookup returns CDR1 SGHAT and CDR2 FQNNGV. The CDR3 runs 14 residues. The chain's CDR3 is CASSLGPSGYEQYF. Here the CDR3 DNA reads TGTGCCAGCAGCTTAGGTCCTAGCGGCTACGAGCAGTACTTC.

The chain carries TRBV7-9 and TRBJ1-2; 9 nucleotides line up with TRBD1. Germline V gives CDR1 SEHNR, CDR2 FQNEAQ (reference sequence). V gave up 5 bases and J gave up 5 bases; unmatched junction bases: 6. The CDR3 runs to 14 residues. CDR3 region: CASSPSGQGYGYTF. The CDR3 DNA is TGTGCCAGCAGCCCCTCGGGACAGGGATATGGCTACACCTTC.

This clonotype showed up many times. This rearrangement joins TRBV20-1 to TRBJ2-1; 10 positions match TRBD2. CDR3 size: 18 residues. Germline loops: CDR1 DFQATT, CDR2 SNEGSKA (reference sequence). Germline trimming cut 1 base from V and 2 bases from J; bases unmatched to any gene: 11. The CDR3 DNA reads TGCAGTGCTAGAGTCAGCGAGGGACTAGCGATTACCTACAATGAGCAGTTCTTC. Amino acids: CSARVSEGLAITYNEQFF.

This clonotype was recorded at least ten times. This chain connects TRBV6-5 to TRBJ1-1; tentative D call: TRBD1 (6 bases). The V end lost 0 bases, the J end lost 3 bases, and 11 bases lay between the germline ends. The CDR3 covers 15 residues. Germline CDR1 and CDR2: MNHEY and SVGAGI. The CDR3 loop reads CASSYSFRGYTEAFF. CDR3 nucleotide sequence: TGTGCCAGCAGTTACTCCTTCAGGGGTTACACTGAAGCTTTCTTT.

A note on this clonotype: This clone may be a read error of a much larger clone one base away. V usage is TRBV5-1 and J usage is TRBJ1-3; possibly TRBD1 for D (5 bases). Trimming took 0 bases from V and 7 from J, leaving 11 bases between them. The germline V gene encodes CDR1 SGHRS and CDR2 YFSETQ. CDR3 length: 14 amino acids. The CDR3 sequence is CASSLEWGSNTIYF. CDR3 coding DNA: TGCGCCAGCAGCTTGGAATGGGGCAGCAACACCATATATTTT.

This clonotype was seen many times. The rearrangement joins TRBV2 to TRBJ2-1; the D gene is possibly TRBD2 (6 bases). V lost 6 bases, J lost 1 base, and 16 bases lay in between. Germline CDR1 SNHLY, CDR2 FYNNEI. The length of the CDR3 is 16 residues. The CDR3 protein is CASRSTPGLSYNEQFF. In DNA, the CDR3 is TGTGCCAGCAGGAGTACTCCGGGACTTTCCTACAATGAGCAGTTCTTC.

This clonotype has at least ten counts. CDR3 coding DNA: TGTGCCACCAGCAGAGATCATGGGGACAGGGTGGTCTCCCAGACCCAGTACTTC. It codes for CATSRDHGDRVVSQTQYF. The chain recombines TRBV15 with TRBJ2-5; 9 nucleotides align to TRBD1. Germline V gives CDR1 LNHNV, CDR2 YYDKDF (reference sequence). V was pared by 0 bases and J by 6 bases, with 14 bases of the junction left unmatched. This CDR3 has 18 amino acids.

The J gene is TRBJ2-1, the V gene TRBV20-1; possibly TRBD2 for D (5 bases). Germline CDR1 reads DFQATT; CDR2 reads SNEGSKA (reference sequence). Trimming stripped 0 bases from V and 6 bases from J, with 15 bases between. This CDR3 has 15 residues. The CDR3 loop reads CSARDRGIERNEQFF. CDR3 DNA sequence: TGCAGTGCTAGAGATCGGGGTATTGAGCGCAATGAGCAGTTCTTC.

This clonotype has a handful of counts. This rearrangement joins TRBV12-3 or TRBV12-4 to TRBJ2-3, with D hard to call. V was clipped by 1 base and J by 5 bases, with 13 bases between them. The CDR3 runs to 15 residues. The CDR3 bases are TGTGCCAGCAGTTTAGGGGGTCAGTCGGTAGATACGCAGTATTTT. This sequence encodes CASSLGGQSVDTQYF.

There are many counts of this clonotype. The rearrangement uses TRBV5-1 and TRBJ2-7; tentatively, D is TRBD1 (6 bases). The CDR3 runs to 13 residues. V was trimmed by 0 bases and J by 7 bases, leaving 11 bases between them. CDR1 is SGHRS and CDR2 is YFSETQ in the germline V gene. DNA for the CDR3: TGCGCCAGCAGCTTGGCCGGGACACCTGAGCAGTACTTC. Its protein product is CASSLAGTPEQYF.

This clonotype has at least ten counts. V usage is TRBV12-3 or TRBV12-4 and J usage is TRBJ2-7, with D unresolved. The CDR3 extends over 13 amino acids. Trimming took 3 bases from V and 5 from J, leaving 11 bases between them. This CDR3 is CASSFGRSNEQYF. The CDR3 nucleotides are TGTGCCAGCAGTTTTGGCAGGAGTAACGAGCAGTACTTC.

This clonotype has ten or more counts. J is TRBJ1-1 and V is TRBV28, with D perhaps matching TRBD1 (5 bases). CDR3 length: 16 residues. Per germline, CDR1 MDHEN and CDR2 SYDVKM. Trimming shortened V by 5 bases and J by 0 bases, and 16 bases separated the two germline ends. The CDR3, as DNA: TGTGCCAGCAGTCAAACCGGGACGGGAATGAACACTGAAGCTTTCTTT. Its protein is CASSQTGTGMNTEAFF.

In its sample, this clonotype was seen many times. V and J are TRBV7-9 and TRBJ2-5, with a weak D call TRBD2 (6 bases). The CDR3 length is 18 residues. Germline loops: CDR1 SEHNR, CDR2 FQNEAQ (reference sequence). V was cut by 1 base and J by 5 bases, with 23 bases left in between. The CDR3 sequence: CASSLVPGRGTNWETQYF. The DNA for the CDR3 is TGTGCCAGCAGCTTAGTCCCTGGTCGGGGGACGAATTGGGAGACCCAGTACTTC.

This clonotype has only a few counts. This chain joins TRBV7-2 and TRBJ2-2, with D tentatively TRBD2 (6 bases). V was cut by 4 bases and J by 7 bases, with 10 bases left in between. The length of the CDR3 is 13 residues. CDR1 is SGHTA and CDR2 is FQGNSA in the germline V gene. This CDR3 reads CASSSGGVGELFF. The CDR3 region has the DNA TGTGCCAGCAGCTCCGGGGGAGTCGGGGAGCTGTTTTTT.

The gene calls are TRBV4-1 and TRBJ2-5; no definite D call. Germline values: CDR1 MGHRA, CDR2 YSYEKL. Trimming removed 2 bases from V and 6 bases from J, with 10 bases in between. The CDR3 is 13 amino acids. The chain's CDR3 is CASSQIQVQTQYF. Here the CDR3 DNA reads TGCGCCAGCAGCCAAATTCAGGTCCAGACCCAGTACTTC.

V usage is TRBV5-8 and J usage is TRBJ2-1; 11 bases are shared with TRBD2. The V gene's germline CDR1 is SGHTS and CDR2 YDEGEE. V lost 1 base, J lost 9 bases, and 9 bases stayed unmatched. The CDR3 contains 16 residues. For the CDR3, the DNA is TGTGCCAGCAGCTTGTTCGTAGCGGGAGGGCCGGGTGAGCAGTTCTTC. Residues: CASSLFVAGGPGEQFF.

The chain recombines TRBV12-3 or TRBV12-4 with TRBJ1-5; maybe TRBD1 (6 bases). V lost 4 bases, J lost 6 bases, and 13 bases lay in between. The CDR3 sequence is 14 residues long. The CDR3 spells CASSSGTGTQPQHF. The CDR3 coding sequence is TGTGCCAGCAGTTCCGGAACAGGGACTCAGCCCCAGCATTTT.

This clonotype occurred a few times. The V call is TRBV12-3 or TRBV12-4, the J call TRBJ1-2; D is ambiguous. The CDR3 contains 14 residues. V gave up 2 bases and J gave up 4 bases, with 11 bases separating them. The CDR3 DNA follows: TGTGCCAGCAGTTTACGACGGTCGTCCTATGGCTACACCTTC. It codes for CASSLRRSSYGYTF.

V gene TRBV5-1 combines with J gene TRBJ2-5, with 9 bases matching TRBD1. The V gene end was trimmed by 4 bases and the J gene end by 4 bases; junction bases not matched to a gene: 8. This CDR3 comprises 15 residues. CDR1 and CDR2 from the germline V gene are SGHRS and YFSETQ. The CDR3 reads CASSTSGTGLETQYF. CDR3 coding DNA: TGCGCCAGCAGCACATCCGGGACAGGGTTAGAGACCCAGTACTTC.

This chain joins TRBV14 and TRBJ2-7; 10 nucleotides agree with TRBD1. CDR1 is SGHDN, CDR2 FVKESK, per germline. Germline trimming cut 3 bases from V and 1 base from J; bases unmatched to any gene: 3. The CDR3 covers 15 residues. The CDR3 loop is CASSQPGQGSYEQYF. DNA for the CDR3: TGTGCCAGCAGCCAGCCGGGACAGGGGTCCTACGAGCAGTACTTC.

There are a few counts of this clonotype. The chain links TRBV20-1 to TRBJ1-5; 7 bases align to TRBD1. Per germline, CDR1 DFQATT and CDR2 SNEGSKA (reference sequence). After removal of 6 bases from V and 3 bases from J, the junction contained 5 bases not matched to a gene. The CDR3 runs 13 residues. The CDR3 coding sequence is TGCAGTGCCACCGGGACAGACAATCAGCCCCAGCATTTT. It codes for CSATGTDNQPQHF.

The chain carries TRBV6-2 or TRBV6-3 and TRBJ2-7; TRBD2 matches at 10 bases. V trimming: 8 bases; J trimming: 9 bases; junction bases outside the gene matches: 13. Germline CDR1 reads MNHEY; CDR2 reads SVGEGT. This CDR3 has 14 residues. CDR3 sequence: CASSSASGSWAQYF. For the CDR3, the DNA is TGTGCCAGCTCCTCGGCTAGCGGGAGCTGGGCGCAGTACTTC.

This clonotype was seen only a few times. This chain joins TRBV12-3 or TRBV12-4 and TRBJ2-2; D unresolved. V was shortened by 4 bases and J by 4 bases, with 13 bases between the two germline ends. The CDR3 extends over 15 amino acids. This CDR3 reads CASSWANTITGELFF. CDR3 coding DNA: TGTGCCAGCAGTTGGGCCAACACAATCACCGGGGAGCTGTTTTTT.